Below, one TCR beta chain is given with its context. V dropped 5 bases and J dropped 7; count of bases not matched to a gene: 11. The CDR3 has 16 amino acids. Per germline, CDR1 SGHAT and CDR2 FQNNGV. This entry belongs to a study of blood T cell repertoires in COVID-19. Study-wide background: COVID-19 samples from acute and convalescent phases originated in the United States, Italy and Spain. PBMCs, B-cell-depleted T cells, or T cells provided the cDNA or gDNA that made up the material.

Original processing notes: Nucleated cell counts were estimated from reference gene primer amplification. TCRdb's table, derived via immunoSEQ multiplex PCR, lists solely in-frame clones and lacks some. V, J and clone size reflect that table, while D and trimming were determined from the DNA. Here the sample spans under 85,000 clones, 86% being singletons. The specimen was peripheral blood. The chain is built from TRBV11-2 and TRBJ2-5; the match to TRBD1 covers 12 bases. The origin of this receptor is a human donor in a cohort sampled during active COVID-19. The CDR3 spells CASSTYAGTGGGTQYF. The CDR3 DNA sequence: TGTGCCAGCAGCACTTACGCCGGGACAGGGGGCGGGACCCAGTACTTC. Drawing the rest from reference TRBV11-2 and TRBJ2-5, the complete variable domain is EAGVAQSPRYKIIEKRQSVAFWCNPISGHATLYWYQQILGQGPKLLIQFQNNGVVDDSQLPKDRFSAERLKGVDSTLKIQPAKLEDSAVYLCASSTYAGTGGGTQYFGPGTRLLVL.